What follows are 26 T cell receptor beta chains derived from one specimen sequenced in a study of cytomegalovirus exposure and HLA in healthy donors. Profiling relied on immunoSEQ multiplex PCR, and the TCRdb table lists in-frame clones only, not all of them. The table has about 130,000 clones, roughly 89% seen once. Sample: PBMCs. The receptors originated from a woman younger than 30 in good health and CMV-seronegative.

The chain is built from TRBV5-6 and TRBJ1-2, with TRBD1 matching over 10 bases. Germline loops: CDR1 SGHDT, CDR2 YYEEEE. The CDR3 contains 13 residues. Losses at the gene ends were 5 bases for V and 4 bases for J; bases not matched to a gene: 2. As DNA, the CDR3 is TGTGCCAGCAGGACAGGGGGCGGCTATGGCTACACCTTC. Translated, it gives CASRTGGGYGYTF.

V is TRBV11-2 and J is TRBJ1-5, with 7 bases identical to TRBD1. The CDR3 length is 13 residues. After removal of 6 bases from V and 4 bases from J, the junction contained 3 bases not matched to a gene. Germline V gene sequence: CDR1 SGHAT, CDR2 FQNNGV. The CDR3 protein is CASSRDRNQPQHF. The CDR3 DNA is TGTGCCAGCAGTCGGGACAGAAATCAGCCCCAGCATTTT.

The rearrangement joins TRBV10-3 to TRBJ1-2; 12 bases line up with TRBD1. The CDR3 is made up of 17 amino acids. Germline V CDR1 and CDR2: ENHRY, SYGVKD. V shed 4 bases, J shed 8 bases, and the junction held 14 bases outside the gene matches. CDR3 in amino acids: CAISAPLPGQGAEGYTF. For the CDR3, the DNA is TGTGCCATCAGTGCGCCTCTACCGGGACAGGGGGCAGAGGGCTACACCTTC.

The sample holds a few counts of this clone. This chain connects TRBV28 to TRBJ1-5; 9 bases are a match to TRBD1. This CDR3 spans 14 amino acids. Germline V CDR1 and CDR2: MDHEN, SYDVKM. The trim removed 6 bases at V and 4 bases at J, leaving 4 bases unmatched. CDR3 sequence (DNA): TGTGCCAGCAGCTCCGGGACAGGGAATCAGCCCCAGCATTTT. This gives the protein CASSSGTGNQPQHF.

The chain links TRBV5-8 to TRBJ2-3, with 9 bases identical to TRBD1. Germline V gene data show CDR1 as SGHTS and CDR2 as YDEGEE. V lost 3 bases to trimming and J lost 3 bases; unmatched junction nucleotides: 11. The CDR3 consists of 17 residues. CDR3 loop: CASSYGTGTGFTDTQYF. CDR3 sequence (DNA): TGTGCCAGCAGCTACGGAACCGGGACAGGGTTTACAGATACGCAGTATTTT. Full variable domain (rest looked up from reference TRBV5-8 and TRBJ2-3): EAGVTQSPTHLIKTRGQQATLRCSPISGHTSVYWYQQALGLGLQFLLWYDEGEERNRGNFPPRFSGRQFPNYSSELNVNALELEDSALYLCASSYGTGTGFTDTQYFGPGTRLTVL.

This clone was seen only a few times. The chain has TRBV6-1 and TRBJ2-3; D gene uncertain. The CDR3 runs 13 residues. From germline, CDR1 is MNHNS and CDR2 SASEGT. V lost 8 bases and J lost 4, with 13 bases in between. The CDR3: CASQTRWSDTQYF. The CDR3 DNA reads TGTGCCAGCCAGACCAGGTGGTCAGATACGCAGTATTTT.

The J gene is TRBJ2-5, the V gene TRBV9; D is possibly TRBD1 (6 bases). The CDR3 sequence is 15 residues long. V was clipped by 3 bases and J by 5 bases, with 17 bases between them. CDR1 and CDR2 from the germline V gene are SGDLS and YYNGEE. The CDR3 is CASSDNQQGWETQYF. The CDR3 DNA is TGTGCCAGCAGCGACAATCAACAGGGTTGGGAGACCCAGTACTTC.

The CDR3 DNA reads TGTGCCAGCAGCTCCAGAGCGCGGGTAGCGGGAAACACCGGGGAGCTGTTTTTT. It translates to CASSSRARVAGNTGELFF. The rearrangement uses TRBV7-6 and TRBJ2-2; TRBD2 matches at 8 bases. Trimming removed 4 bases from V and 2 bases from J; junction bases left unmatched: 12. Germline CDR1 SGHVS, CDR2 FNYEAQ. The CDR3 sequence is 18 residues long.

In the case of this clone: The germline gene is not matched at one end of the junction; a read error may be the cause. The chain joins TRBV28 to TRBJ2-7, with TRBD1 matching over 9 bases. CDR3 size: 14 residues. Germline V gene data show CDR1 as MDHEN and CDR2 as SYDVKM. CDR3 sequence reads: CVSSLQGASYEQYF. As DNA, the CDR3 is TGTGTCAGCAGCCTACAGGGGGCCTCCTACGAGCAGTACTTC.

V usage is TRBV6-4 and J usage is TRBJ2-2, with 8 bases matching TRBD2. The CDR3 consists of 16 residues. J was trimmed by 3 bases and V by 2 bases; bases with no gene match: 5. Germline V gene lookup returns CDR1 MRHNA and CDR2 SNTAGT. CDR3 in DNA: TGTGCCAGCAGTGACCGGGGGGGTGGAGACACCGGGGAGCTGTTTTTT. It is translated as CASSDRGGGDTGELFF.

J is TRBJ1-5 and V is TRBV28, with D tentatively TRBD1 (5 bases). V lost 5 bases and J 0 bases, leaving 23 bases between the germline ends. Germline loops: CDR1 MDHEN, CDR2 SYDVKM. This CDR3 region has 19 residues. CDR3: CASSPIDSVGRYSNQPQHF. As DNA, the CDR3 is TGTGCCAGCAGTCCAATAGACAGTGTGGGGAGGTATAGCAATCAGCCCCAGCATTTT.

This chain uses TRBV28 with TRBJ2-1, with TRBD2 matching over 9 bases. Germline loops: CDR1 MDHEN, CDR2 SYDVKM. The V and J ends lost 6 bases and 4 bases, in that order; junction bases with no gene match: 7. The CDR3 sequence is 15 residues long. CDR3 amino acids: CASSYGTSTYNEQFF. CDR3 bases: TGTGCCAGCAGCTACGGGACTAGCACATACAATGAGCAGTTCTTC. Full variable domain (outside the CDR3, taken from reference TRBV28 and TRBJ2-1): DVKVTQSSRYLVKRTGEKVFLECVQDMDHENMFWYRQDPGLGLRLIYFSYDVKMKEKGDIPEGYSVSREKKERFSLILESASTNQTSMYLCASSYGTSTYNEQFFGPGTRLTVL.

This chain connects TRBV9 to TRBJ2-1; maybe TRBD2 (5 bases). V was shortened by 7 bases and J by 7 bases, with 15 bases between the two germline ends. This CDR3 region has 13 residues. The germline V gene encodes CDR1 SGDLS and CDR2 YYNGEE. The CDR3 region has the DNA TGTGCCAGCTCCCCCCCGGCGGGTAATGAGCAGTTCTTC. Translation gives CASSPPAGNEQFF.

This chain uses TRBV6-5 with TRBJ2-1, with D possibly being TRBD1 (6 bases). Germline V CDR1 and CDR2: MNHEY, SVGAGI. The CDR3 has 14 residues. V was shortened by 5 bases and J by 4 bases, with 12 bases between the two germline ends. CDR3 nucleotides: TGTGCCAGCAGTCGGACAGAGGATTACAATGAGCAGTTCTTC. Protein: CASSRTEDYNEQFF.

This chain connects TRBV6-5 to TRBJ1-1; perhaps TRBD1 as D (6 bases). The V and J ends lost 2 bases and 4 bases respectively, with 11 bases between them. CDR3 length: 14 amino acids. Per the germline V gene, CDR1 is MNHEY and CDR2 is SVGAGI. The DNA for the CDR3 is TGTGCCAGCAGTTACGGGGGCGCGGGCACTGAAGCTTTCTTT. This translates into CASSYGGAGTEAFF.

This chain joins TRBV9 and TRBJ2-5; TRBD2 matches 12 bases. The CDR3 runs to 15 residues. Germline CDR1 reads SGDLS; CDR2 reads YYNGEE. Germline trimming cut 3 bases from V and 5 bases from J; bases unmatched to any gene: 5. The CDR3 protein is CASSASGGAGETQYF. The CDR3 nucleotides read TGTGCCAGCAGCGCTAGCGGGGGGGCAGGTGAGACCCAGTACTTC.

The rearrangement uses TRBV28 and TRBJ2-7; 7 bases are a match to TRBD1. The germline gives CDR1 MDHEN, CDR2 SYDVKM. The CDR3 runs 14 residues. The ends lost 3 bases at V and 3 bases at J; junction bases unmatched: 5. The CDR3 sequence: CASSLTGTVYEQYV. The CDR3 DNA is TGTGCCAGCAGTTTGACCGGGACAGTCTACGAGCAGTACGTC.

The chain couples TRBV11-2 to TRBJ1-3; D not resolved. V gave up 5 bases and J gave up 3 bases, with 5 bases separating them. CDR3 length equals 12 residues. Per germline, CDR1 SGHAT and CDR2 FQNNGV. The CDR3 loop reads CASSLSGNTIYF. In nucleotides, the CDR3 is TGTGCCAGCAGCCTAAGTGGAAACACCATATATTTT.

The CDR3 bases are TGTGCCAGCAGTGAATGGACTGATGGGTTGGATACGCAGTATTTT. Translation gives CASSEWTDGLDTQYF. This sequence joins TRBV2 and TRBJ2-3; D is possibly TRBD2 (5 bases). The ends were cut back, 2 bases at V and 6 bases at J, with 15 bases in the middle. There are 15 residues in the CDR3. In germline, CDR1 is SNHLY, CDR2 FYNNEI. The variable domain in full, with the rest retrieved from reference TRBV2 and TRBJ2-3, is EPEVTQTPSHQVTQMGQEVILRCVPISNHLYFYWYRQILGQKVEFLVSFYNNEISEKSEIFDDQFSVERPDGSNFTLKIRSTKLEDSAMYFCASSEWTDGLDTQYFGPGTRLTVL.

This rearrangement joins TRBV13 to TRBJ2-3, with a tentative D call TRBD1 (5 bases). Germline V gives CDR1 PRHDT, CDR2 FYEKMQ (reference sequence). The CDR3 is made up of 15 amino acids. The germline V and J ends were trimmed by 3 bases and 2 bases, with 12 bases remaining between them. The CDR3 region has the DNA TGTGCCAGCAGCTTTCAGGGCCCCGACACAGATACGCAGTATTTT. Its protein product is CASSFQGPDTDTQYF.

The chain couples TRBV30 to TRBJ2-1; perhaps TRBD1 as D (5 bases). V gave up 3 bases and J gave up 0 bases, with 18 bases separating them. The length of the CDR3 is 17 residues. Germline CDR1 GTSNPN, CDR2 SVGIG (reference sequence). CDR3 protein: CAWSVWRQQSSYNEQFF. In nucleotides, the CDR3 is TGTGCCTGGAGCGTGTGGAGACAGCAGAGCTCCTACAATGAGCAGTTCTTC. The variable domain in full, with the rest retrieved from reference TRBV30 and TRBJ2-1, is SQTIHQWPATLVQPVGSPLSLECTVEGTSNPNLYWYRQAAGRGLQLLFYSVGIGQISSEVPQNLSASRPQDRQFILSSKKLLLSDSGFYLCAWSVWRQQSSYNEQFFGPGTRLTVL.

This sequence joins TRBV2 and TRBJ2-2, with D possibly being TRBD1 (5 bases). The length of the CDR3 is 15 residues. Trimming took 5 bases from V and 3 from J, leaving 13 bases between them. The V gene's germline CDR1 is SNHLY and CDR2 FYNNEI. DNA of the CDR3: TGTGCCAGCAGTTTACGACAGTCTGACACCGGGGAGCTGTTTTTT. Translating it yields CASSLRQSDTGELFF.

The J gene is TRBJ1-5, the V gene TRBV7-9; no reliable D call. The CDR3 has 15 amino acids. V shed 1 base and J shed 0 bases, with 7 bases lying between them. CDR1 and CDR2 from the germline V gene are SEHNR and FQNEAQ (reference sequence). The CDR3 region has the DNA TGTGCCAGCAGCTTAGGAACTTATAGCAATCAGCCCCAGCATTTT. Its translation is CASSLGTYSNQPQHF.

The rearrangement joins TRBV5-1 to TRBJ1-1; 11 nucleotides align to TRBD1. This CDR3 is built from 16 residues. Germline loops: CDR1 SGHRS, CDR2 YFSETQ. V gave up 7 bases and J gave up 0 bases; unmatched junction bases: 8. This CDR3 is CASPIRDRGMNTEAFF. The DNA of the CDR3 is TGCGCCAGCCCGATCCGGGACAGGGGGATGAACACTGAAGCTTTCTTT.

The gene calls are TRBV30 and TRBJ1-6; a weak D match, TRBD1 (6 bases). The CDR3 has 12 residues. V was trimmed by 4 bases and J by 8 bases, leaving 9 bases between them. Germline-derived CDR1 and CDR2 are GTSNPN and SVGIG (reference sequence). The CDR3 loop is CAWTNRDSPLHF. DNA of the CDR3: TGTGCCTGGACCAACAGGGATTCACCCCTCCACTTT.

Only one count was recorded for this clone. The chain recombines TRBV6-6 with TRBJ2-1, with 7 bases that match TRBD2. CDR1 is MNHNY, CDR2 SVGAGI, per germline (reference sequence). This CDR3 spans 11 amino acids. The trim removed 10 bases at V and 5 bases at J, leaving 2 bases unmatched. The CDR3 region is CATSGNNEQFF. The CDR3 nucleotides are TGTGCCACTAGCGGAAACAATGAGCAGTTCTTC.